Listed below are T cell receptor beta chains from one sample, sequenced in a study of T cells in Graves' hyperthyroidism and ophthalmopathy. TCRdb re-derived calls from the multiplex PCR reads in MiXCR, one entry per CDR3 protein. Among around 290,000 distinct CDR3 sequences, about an eighth were seen once, and the ten largest hold roughly 8%. The sample was blood. The receptors come from a woman in her thirties with Graves' hyperthyroidism that later progressed to Graves' ophthalmopathy. CDR3s include the opening cysteine and the closing phenylalanine or tryptophan. The order of the fields is V gene, clone size, D gene, J gene, CDR3 DNA, CDR3 protein. D genes are given only for firm matches. Not all rows give a size; the values are once, few, many and, for expanded clones, a class.

TRBV6-1	many	TRBD1	TRBJ1-1	TGTGCCAGCAGTCGATCAGGGGGGGCGAACACTGAAGCTTTCTTT	CASSRSGGANTEAFF
TRBV2	many	.	TRBJ2-5	TGTGCCAGCAGTGAAGAAGGCAGGGGAAGGACCCAGTACTTC	CASSEEGRGRTQYF
TRBV7-2	many	TRBD2	TRBJ2-5	TGTGCCAGCAGCTTAATGGCGGGAGAACGCCCTGAGACCCAGTACTTC	CASSLMAGERPETQYF
TRBV11-3	.	TRBD2	TRBJ2-1	TGTGCCAGCAGCATACTAGCGGGGGGTTATGAGCAGTTCTTC	CASSILAGGYEQFF
TRBV7-3	many	.	TRBJ1-2	TGTGCCAGCAGCTTCGGTCCTAACTATGGCTACACCTTC	CASSFGPNYGYTF
TRBV4-2	.	TRBD1	TRBJ2-7	TGTGCCAGCAGCCGCGGACAGGGGAACCACGAGCAGTACTTC	CASSRGQGNHEQYF
TRBV5-4	.	TRBD2	TRBJ2-2	TGTGCCAGCAGCGGGGGACTAGCGGAATTGAACACCGGGGAGCTGTTTTTT	CASSGGLAELNTGELFF
TRBV24-1	.	.	TRBJ2-1	TGTGCCACCAGTGTGGGGAGCTCCTACAATGAGCAGTTCTTC	CATSVGSSYNEQFF
TRBV4-3	.	.	TRBJ2-1	TGCGCCAGCAGCCAAGGAGGCACGTACAATGAGCAGTTCTTC	CASSQGGTYNEQFF
TRBV24-1	.	TRBD2	TRBJ2-2	TGTGCCACCAGTGCCCTAGCGGGAGGGCCTGCGAACACCGGGGAGCTGTTTTTT	CATSALAGGPANTGELFF
TRBV7-2	many	.	TRBJ2-1	TGTGCCAGCAGCTTAGAAGGGACATACTACAATGAGCAGTTCTTC	CASSLEGTYYNEQFF
TRBV11-2	many	TRBD2	TRBJ2-1	TGTGCCAGCAGCTCAGACCGGACCTTAGCGGGAGGGGTCTACAATGAGCAGTTCTTC	CASSSDRTLAGGVYNEQFF
TRBV30	many	.	TRBJ1-1	TGTGCCTGGAGTCCCGGCCCCACCACGAACACTGAAGCTTTCTTT	CAWSPGPTTNTEAFF
TRBV7-8	many	.	TRBJ2-5	TGTGCCAGCAGCTTTGCCCCCGGGAACCAAGAGACCCAGTACTTC	CASSFAPGNQETQYF
TRBV7-3	many	.	TRBJ2-1	TGTGCCAGCAGCTTAAGACTAAATTATGAGCAGTTCTTC	CASSLRLNYEQFF
TRBV30	many	.	TRBJ2-7	TGTGCCTGGAGACAGGGACTAAGCTCCTACGAGCAGTACTTC	CAWRQGLSSYEQYF
TRBV28	few	.	TRBJ2-7	TGTGCCAGCAGTCTTCTCAGCGGCAGAACACTCAACTACGAGCAGTACTTC	CASSLLSGRTLNYEQYF
TRBV20-1	many	TRBD2	TRBJ2-3	TGCAGTGCTAGAGCCCCGACTAGCGGGACTGGAGATACGCAGTATTTT	CSARAPTSGTGDTQYF
TRBV27	many	.	TRBJ2-6	TGTGCCAGCAGTTTCGGGGGAGCTGGGGCCAACGTCCTGACTTTC	CASSFGGAGANVLTF
TRBV4-3	.	.	TRBJ2-3	TGCGCCAGCAGCTCAGTCCCGGTAACAGTCTTAAACACAGATACGCAGTATTTT	CASSSVPVTVLNTDTQYF
TRBV20-1	.	.	TRBJ1-2	TGCAGTGCTAAGGCCCAGGCTCTAGCTTATGGCTACACCTTC	CSAKAQALAYGYTF
TRBV6-1	many	TRBD1	TRBJ2-7	TGTGCCAGCAGAGAACAGGGGGCGGACGAGCAGTACTTC	CASREQGADEQYF
TRBV30	many	TRBD2	TRBJ2-1	TGTGCCTGGAGCGCGACTAGCGGGAGTCTCCATGAGCAGTTCTTC	CAWSATSGSLHEQFF
TRBV7-2	many	TRBD1	TRBJ2-7	TGTGCCAGCAGCTTAGACCGGGACAGGGGGTCCTACGAGCAGTACTTC	CASSLDRDRGSYEQYF
TRBV20-1	.	.	TRBJ2-1	TGCAGTGCTAGAGATAGGGGGGACCCCTCCTACAATGAGCAGTTCTTC	CSARDRGDPSYNEQFF
TRBV27	many	.	TRBJ2-7	TGTGCCAGCAGTTTATCTCTCAGTTGGTCGTCTTTGGAGCAGTACTTC	CASSLSLSWSSLEQYF
TRBV19	.	TRBD1	TRBJ1-5	TGTGCCAGTAGTAGCCACGGGACAGGGAAAGATCAGCCCCAGCATTTT	CASSSHGTGKDQPQHF
TRBV6-1	.	.	TRBJ1-1	TGTGCCAGCAGGGGAAAAAGGGCGAACACTGAAGCTTTCTTT	CASRGKRANTEAFF
TRBV7-9	many	.	TRBJ1-5	TGTGCCAGCAGTTTGGGGGGCCAGCCCCAGCATTTT	CASSLGGQPQHF
TRBV4-3	many	TRBD2	TRBJ2-2	TGCGCCAGCAGCCTACTGCGGGAGAGGACCACCGGGGAGCTGTTTTTT	CASSLLRERTTGELFF
TRBV10-3	.	.	TRBJ1-2	TGTGCCATCAGTGAGTCGACGGGGTCCTATGGCTACACCTTC	CAISESTGSYGYTF
TRBV7-9	.	.	TRBJ1-1	TGTGCCAGCAGTTTATTCCAGGAGAACACTGAAGCTTTCTTT	CASSLFQENTEAFF
TRBV11-2	many	.	TRBJ2-3	TGTGCCAGCAGCTTAGGGGCCAGCGGGCAGACAGATACGCAGTATTTT	CASSLGASGQTDTQYF
TRBV7-8	.	TRBD1	TRBJ1-2	TGTGCCAGCAGCTTAGCAGCAGGGGGCGACTATGGCTACACCTTC	CASSLAAGGDYGYTF
TRBV9	many	TRBD2	TRBJ2-1	TGTGCCAGCAGCCCAACCGGCCCTAGCGGGATTCACACAGGTTTAGATGAGCAGTTCTTC	CASSPTGPSGIHTGLDEQFF
TRBV6-2/TRBV6-3	many	TRBD1	TRBJ1-1	TGTGCCAGCAGTTACTCCAGGAGAAGGGGGCGACCAGGGTTCACTGAAGCTTTCTTT	CASSYSRRRGRPGFTEAFF
TRBV5-5	many	.	TRBJ1-1	TGTGCCAGCAGCCCCGGTGTCCCGAACACTGAAGCTTTCTTT	CASSPGVPNTEAFF
TRBV28	few	TRBD1	TRBJ1-4	TGTGCCAGCAGGACAGGGGGAATGAAAAAACTGTTTTTT	CASRTGGMKKLFF
TRBV20-1	many	TRBD1	TRBJ1-3	TGCAGTGCTAGAGGGACAGGGAGCGGGAACTCTGGAAACACCATATATTTT	CSARGTGSGNSGNTIYF
TRBV7-9	many	.	TRBJ2-1	TGTGCCAGCAGCGTAAACAATGAGCAGTTCTTC	CASSVNNEQFF
TRBV7-2	many	.	TRBJ1-5	TGTGCCAGCAGCCCACAGGGAAGGAGTCAGCCCCAGCATTTT	CASSPQGRSQPQHF
TRBV24-1	.	.	TRBJ2-3	TGTGCCACCAGCGCCCCCACAGATACGCAGTATTTT	CATSAPTDTQYF
TRBV28	many	.	TRBJ1-2	TGTGCCAGCAGTCCGGCGGGTAGCTATGGCTACACCTTC	CASSPAGSYGYTF
TRBV19	many	.	TRBJ1-1	TGTGCCAGTAGTATCACGGTGAACACTGAAGCTTTCTTT	CASSITVNTEAFF